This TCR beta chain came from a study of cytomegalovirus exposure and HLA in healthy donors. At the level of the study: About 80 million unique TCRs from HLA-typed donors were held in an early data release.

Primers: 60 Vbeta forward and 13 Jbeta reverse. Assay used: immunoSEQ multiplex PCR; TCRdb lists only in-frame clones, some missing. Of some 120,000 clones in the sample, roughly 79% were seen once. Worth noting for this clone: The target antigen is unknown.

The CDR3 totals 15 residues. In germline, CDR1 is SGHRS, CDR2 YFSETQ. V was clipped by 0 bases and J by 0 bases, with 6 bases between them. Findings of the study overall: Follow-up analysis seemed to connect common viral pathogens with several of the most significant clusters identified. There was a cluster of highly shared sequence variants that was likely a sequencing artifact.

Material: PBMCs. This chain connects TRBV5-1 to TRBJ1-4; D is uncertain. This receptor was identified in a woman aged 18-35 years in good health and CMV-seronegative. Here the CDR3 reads CASSLDSATNEKLFF. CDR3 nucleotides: TGCGCCAGCAGCTTGGACAGTGCAACTAATGAAAAACTGTTTTTT.